This T cell receptor beta chain stems from a study of T cell responses to AZD1222 COVID-19 vaccine. General observations from the study: Among the donors, most were white British and more were female, and clonal diversity was possibly underestimated. Spike-specific TCR repertoires showed rising breadth and depth after two AZD1222 doses. Sampling captured repertoires only after the peak T cell response. Nearly half of unique spike-specific TCRs reportedly avoided B.1.351 and B.1.1.7 mutated regions.

Measured with immunoSEQ multiplex PCR; TCRdb has only the in-frame clones, and not every one. The sample has some 280,000 clones; around 93% are singletons. The CDR3 loop spans 14 amino acids. Germline V CDR1 and CDR2: SGHNT, YYREEE (reference sequence). V gave up 7 bases and J gave up 2 bases, with 15 bases separating them. On this clone itself: The antigen is undetermined.

V and J are TRBV5-4 and TRBJ1-2; a weak D match, TRBD1 (5 bases). This specimen was peripheral blood, taken 28 days after the second AZD1222 dose. The TCR comes from an adult who received the AZD1222 COVID-19 vaccine. This CDR3 reads CASFWRGGNYGYTF. The CDR3 region has the DNA TGTGCCAGCTTCTGGAGGGGAGGAAACTATGGCTACACCTTC.